This TCR beta chain was identified in a study of circulating and synovial CD4+ cells in juvenile arthritis. CDR1 is SGHRS, CDR2 YFSETQ, per germline. This CDR3 has 14 residues. Trimming pared 0 bases from V and 2 bases from J, leaving 6 bases between. Sequenced samples came from active juvenile idiopathic arthritis patients. Data came from immunoSEQ multiplex PCR; TCRdb stores just in-frame clones and leaves some out. The sample consists of more than 30,000 clones, roughly 95% of them appearing once. J is TRBJ1-5 and V is TRBV5-1; D might be TRBD1 (5 bases). The sample was CD4+ T cells from blood. This receptor was identified in a human donor with juvenile idiopathic arthritis. CDR3 protein: CASSLEQGNQPQHF. CDR3 nucleotide sequence: TGCGCCAGCAGCTTGGAACAGGGCAATCAGCCCCAGCATTTT.